This T cell receptor (beta chain) was identified during a study of shared clonotypes between healthy human individuals. This table comes from immunoSEQ multiplex PCR, and its TCRdb copy is limited to in-frame clones, with some not included. The sample includes over 750,000 clones, 95% to 97% of them seen just once. Naive CD8 cells comprised CD45RO-negative, CCR7-positively selected cells, excluding terminally differentiated effector memory CD45RA+ cells. The V end was cut by 1 base, the J end by 7 bases, with 23 bases between. Germline V gives CDR1 SGHAT, CDR2 FQNNGV. This CDR3 comprises 18 residues.

V is TRBV11-2 and J is TRBJ2-1; tentatively, D is TRBD2 (6 bases). The sequenced sample consisted of naive CD8+ T cells sorted from blood. The clonotype originates from a man aged 25-40 years in good health. CDR3 sequence: CASSLVSPRTQGGNEQFF. The CDR3 DNA sequence: TGTGCCAGCAGCTTAGTCTCTCCTAGAACTCAAGGAGGGAATGAGCAGTTCTTC.